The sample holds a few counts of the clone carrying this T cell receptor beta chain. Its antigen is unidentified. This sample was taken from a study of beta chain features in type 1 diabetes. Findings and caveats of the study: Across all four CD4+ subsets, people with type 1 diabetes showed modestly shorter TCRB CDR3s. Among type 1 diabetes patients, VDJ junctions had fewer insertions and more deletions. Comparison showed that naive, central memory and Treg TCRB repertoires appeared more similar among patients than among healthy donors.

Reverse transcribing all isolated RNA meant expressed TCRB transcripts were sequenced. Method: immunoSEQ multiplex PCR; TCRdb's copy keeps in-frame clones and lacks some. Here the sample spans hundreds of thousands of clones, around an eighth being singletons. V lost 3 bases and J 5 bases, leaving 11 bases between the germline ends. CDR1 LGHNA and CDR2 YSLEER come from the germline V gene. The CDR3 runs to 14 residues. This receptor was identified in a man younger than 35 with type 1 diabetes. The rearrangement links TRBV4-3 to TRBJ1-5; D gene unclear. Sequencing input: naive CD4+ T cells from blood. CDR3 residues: CASSQDGRDQPQHF. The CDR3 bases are TGCGCCAGCAGCCAGGACGGGCGGGATCAGCCCCAGCATTTT.